The 21 T cell receptor beta chains reported below all come from one sample, sequenced in a study of blood T cell repertoires in COVID-19. Using immunoSEQ multiplex PCR, the repertoire was profiled, and TCRdb retains in-frame clones only, with some absent. Counted here are a few hundred thousand clones, 91% occurring once; the ten biggest clones make up around 2.5%. Specimen: peripheral blood. These receptors came from a person under 35 with COVID-19, enrolled during active disease.

The V gene is TRBV29-1, the J gene TRBJ1-2; 7 bases fit TRBD1. J was trimmed by 2 bases and V by 5 bases; bases with no gene match: 2. CDR3 size: 12 residues. Germline lookup yields CDR1 SQVTM and CDR2 ANQGSEA. The CDR3 reads CSVLTGNYGYTF. CDR3 sequence (DNA): TGCAGCGTTCTGACAGGGAACTATGGCTACACCTTC.

The V and J genes are TRBV4-2 and TRBJ2-1; D unresolved. Trimming took off 1 base at V and 9 bases at J, with 4 bases between the two ends. Germline V gives CDR1 LGHNA, CDR2 YNFKEQ. The CDR3 extends over 11 amino acids. The CDR3 loop is CASSQGGEQFF. CDR3 nucleotides: TGTGCCAGCAGCCAAGGCGGTGAGCAGTTCTTC.

The chain has TRBV4-3 and TRBJ2-1; 10 bases fit TRBD2. Germline CDR1 reads LGHNA; CDR2 reads YSLEER. The CDR3 is 16 residues long. Trimming at V came to 0 bases and at J to 4 bases, leaving 3 bases not matched to a gene. The CDR3 DNA is TGCGCCAGCAGCCAAGAGCCTAGCGGGAGTTACAATGAGCAGTTCTTC. It specifies CASSQEPSGSYNEQFF.

About this clone itself: One end of the junction does not line up with germline, which may come from a read error. The chain carries TRBV2 and TRBJ2-7; TRBD2 aligns across 7 bases. The CDR3 covers 14 residues. The V gene's germline CDR1 is SNHLY and CDR2 FYNNEI. The chain's CDR3 is CASSVERDSHEQYF. DNA for the CDR3: TGTGCCAGCAGTGTGGAGCGGGACTCCCACGAGCAGTACTTC. Using reference TRBV2 and TRBJ2-7 for the parts outside the CDR3, the full variable domain is EPEVTQTPSHQVTQMGQEVILRCVPISNHLYFYWYRQILGQKVEFLVSFYNNEISEKSEIFDDQFSVERPDGSNFTLKIRSTKLEDSAMYFCASSVERDSHEQYFGPGTRLTVT.

Points on this clone: The same CDR3 arises from other DNA sequences in this sample as well. The chain is built from TRBV4-1 and TRBJ1-6, with D perhaps matching TRBD1 (6 bases). The CDR3 runs 16 residues. The V and J ends lost 0 bases and 6 bases respectively, with 12 bases between them. CDR1 is MGHRA, CDR2 YSYEKL, per germline. The CDR3 region is CASSQDRSRGNSPLHF. CDR3 bases: TGCGCCAGCAGCCAAGATAGGAGCAGGGGTAATTCACCCCTCCACTTT.

The chain carries TRBV6-5 and TRBJ1-1, with a possible D match to TRBD1 (6 bases). Germline lookup yields CDR1 MNHEY and CDR2 SVGAGI. The CDR3 loop spans 15 amino acids. Trimming removed 8 bases from V and 0 bases from J, with 16 bases in between. Here the CDR3 reads CASFSGRGLNTEAFF. DNA of the CDR3: TGTGCCAGCTTTTCCGGGAGGGGGTTGAACACTGAAGCTTTCTTT.

This rearrangement joins TRBV2 to TRBJ2-1; D is uncertain. Trimming removed 2 bases at V and 2 bases at J, with 7 bases between. CDR3 length: 14 amino acids. CDR1 SNHLY and CDR2 FYNNEI come from the germline V gene. In DNA form, the CDR3 reads TGTGCCAGCAGTGAAACTACTCCCTACAATGAGCAGTTCTTC. Amino acid sequence: CASSETTPYNEQFF. Full variable domain (outside the CDR3, taken from reference TRBV2 and TRBJ2-1): EPEVTQTPSHQVTQMGQEVILRCVPISNHLYFYWYRQILGQKVEFLVSFYNNEISEKSEIFDDQFSVERPDGSNFTLKIRSTKLEDSAMYFCASSETTPYNEQFFGPGTRLTVL.

The chain recombines TRBV28 with TRBJ1-4; D is undetermined. Per the germline V gene, CDR1 is MDHEN and CDR2 is SYDVKM. The CDR3 sequence is 12 residues long. Trimming cost V 6 bases and J 4 bases, with 6 bases left between them. The CDR3 sequence: CASRSGNEKLFF. The CDR3 region has the DNA TGTGCCAGCAGGAGTGGTAATGAAAAACTGTTTTTT.

With respect to this clone: The sample carries other DNA sequences with the same CDR3. The V call is TRBV9, the J call TRBJ2-7; D is perhaps TRBD2 (6 bases). Germline-derived CDR1 and CDR2 are SGDLS and YYNGEE. The CDR3 covers 16 residues. V was clipped by 0 bases and J by 4 bases, with 17 bases between them. Here the CDR3 DNA reads TGTGCCAGCAGCGTAGGTGCTTCCGGGGACTTTTACGAGCAGTACTTC. Protein sequence: CASSVGASGDFYEQYF.

This chain connects TRBV24-1 to TRBJ2-2; TRBD1 matches at 9 bases. Per germline, CDR1 KGHDR and CDR2 SFDVKD. With V trimmed by 12 bases and J by 1 base, 8 bases remained unmatched. The CDR3 sequence is 15 residues long. The chain's CDR3 is CAVQTGQGNTGELFF. The CDR3 region has the DNA TGTGCCGTCCAGACGGGACAGGGGAACACCGGGGAGCTGTTTTTT.

The genes are TRBV7-8 and TRBJ2-7; possibly TRBD2 for D (5 bases). The V end was cut by 0 bases, the J end by 5 bases, with 11 bases between. Germline assignment: CDR1 SGHVS and CDR2 FQNEAQ. CDR3 size: 14 residues. The CDR3: CASSLAGSLDEQYF. CDR3 coding DNA: TGTGCCAGCAGCTTAGCGGGGAGTCTGGACGAGCAGTACTTC.

The CDR3 DNA follows: TGTGCCAGCTTGGGCCAGGGTCACACCTTC. This encodes CASLGQGHTF. This chain links TRBV19 with TRBJ1-2; possible D gene TRBD1, 5 bases. The CDR3 contains 10 residues. V was pared by 9 bases and J by 12 bases, with 14 bases between. The germline V gene has CDR1 LNHDA and CDR2 SQIVND (reference sequence). The entire variable domain, with the rest obtained from reference TRBV19 and TRBJ1-2, is as follows: DGGITQSPKYLFRKEGQNVTLSCEQNLNHDAMYWYRQDPGQGLRLIYYSQIVNDFQKGDIAEGYSVSREKKESFPLTVTSAQKNPTAFYLCASLGQGHTFGSGTRLTVV.

V usage is TRBV7-2 and J usage is TRBJ2-1; tentatively, D is TRBD2 (6 bases). Germline V gene data show CDR1 as SGHTA and CDR2 as FQGNSA. This CDR3 is 15 amino acids long. The V end lost 5 bases, the J end lost 4 bases, and 15 bases lay between the germline ends. The CDR3 DNA reads TGTGCCAGCAGCAAATCCCGGGACTCTTACAATGAGCAGTTCTTC. As protein: CASSKSRDSYNEQFF. Filled out from reference TRBV7-2 and TRBJ2-1, the complete variable domain reads GAGVSQSPSNKVTEKGKDVELRCDPISGHTALYWYRQSLGQGLEFLIYFQGNSAPDKSGLPSDRFSAERTGGSVSTLTIQRTQQEDSAVYLCASSKSRDSYNEQFFGPGTRLTVL.

The chain carries TRBV11-2 and TRBJ1-2; D unclear. The V end lost 6 bases, the J end lost 8 bases, and 13 bases lay between the germline ends. This CDR3 has 12 residues. Germline values: CDR1 SGHAT, CDR2 FQNNGV. The CDR3 spells CASSRGSPGYTF. As DNA, the CDR3 is TGTGCCAGCAGTCGAGGTTCGCCGGGCTACACCTTC.

The chain employs TRBV9 and TRBJ2-2; a weak D match, TRBD1 (6 bases). CDR3 length: 16 amino acids. Trimming shortened V by 5 bases and J by 2 bases, and 16 bases separated the two germline ends. Germline V gives CDR1 SGDLS, CDR2 YYNGEE. The chain's CDR3 is CASSVHEGGNTGELFF. The DNA of the CDR3 is TGTGCCAGCAGTGTACATGAAGGGGGAAACACCGGGGAGCTGTTTTTT.

The CDR3 DNA is TGTGCCACCAGCAGAGGGAAGGACAGAAACTATGGCTACACCTTC. This gives the protein CATSRGKDRNYGYTF. The V call is TRBV15, the J call TRBJ1-2, with a tentative D call TRBD1 (6 bases). Trimming cost V 1 base and J 2 bases, with 11 bases left between them. This CDR3 contains 15 residues. In germline, CDR1 is LNHNV, CDR2 YYDKDF (reference sequence).

The chain joins TRBV7-9 to TRBJ2-7, with 10 bases lining up with TRBD2. Germline CDR1 SEHNR, CDR2 FQNEAQ (reference sequence). This CDR3 region has 15 residues. Germline trimming cut 3 bases from V and 3 bases from J; bases unmatched to any gene: 5. CDR3 sequence reads: CASSLGAGGIYEQYF. The CDR3 DNA follows: TGTGCCAGCAGCTTGGGAGCGGGAGGGATCTACGAGCAGTACTTC.

This chain uses TRBV6-4 with TRBJ2-3; TRBD2 matches 10 bases. CDR1 and CDR2 from the germline V gene are MRHNA and SNTAGT. The junction had 1 base not matched to a gene; V was cut back by 3 bases and J by 1 base. This CDR3 is built from 15 residues. DNA of the CDR3: TGTGCCAGCAGTGATACTAGCGGGGGCACAGATACGCAGTATTTT. It specifies CASSDTSGGTDTQYF.

The rearrangement links TRBV30 to TRBJ2-3; 8 nucleotides align to TRBD2. The V and J ends lost 3 bases and 1 base, in that order; junction bases with no gene match: 9. There are 16 residues in the CDR3. Germline CDR1 and CDR2: GTSNPN and SVGIG (reference sequence). The CDR3 reads CAWRKIAGWGTDTQYF. For the CDR3, the DNA is TGTGCCTGGAGGAAGATAGCGGGGTGGGGCACAGATACGCAGTATTTT.

The chain recombines TRBV7-9 with TRBJ2-5; D is possibly TRBD2 (6 bases). With 1 base removed from V and 9 bases from J, the gap between germline ends came to 15 bases. The CDR3 loop spans 14 amino acids. Germline V gene data show CDR1 as SEHNR and CDR2 as FQNEAQ (reference sequence). In DNA, the CDR3 is TGTGCCAGCAGCTTAGACCGGGACTCCTTGGCCCAGTACTTC. This codes for CASSLDRDSLAQYF.

The chain employs TRBV5-5 and TRBJ1-5; 8 bases match TRBD1. Germline assignment: CDR1 SGHKS and CDR2 YYEKEE (reference sequence). Trimming took 1 base from V and 3 from J; bases not matched to a gene: 3. This CDR3 comprises 15 residues. The CDR3 DNA reads as TGTGCCAGCAGCTTGTGGACAGGGCCCAATCAGCCCCAGCATTTT. Its translation: CASSLWTGPNQPQHF. The whole variable domain, remainder taken from reference TRBV5-5 and TRBJ1-5, is DAGVTQSPTHLIKTRGQQVTLRCSPISGHKSVSWYQQVLGQGPQFIFQYYEKEERGRGNFPDRFSARQFPNYSSELNVNALLLGDSALYLCASSLWTGPNQPQHFGDGTRLSIL.